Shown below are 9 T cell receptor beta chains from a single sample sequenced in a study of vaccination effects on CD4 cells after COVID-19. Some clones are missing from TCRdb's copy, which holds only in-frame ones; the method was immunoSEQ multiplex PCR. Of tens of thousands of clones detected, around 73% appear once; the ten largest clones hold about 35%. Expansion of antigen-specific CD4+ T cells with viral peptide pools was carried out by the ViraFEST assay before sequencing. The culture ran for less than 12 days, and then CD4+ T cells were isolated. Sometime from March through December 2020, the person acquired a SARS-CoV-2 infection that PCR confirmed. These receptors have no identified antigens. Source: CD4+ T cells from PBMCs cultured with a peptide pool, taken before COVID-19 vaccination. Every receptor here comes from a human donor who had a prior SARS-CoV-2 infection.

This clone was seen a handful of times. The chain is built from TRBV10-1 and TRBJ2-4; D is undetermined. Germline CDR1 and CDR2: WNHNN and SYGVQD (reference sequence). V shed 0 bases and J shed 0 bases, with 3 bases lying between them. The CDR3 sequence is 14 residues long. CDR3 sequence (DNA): TGCGCCAGCAGTGAGTCAGTAGCCAAAAACATTCAGTACTTC. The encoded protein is CASSESVAKNIQYF.

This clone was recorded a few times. This CDR3 is CASSINWGLSPGANVLTF. The CDR3 region has the DNA TGTGCCAGCAGCATTAATTGGGGGTTATCACCTGGGGCCAACGTCCTGACTTTC. The chain joins TRBV7-9 to TRBJ2-6; D might be TRBD1 or TRBD2, each matching 5 bases. V was trimmed by 5 bases and J by 2 bases, leaving 19 bases between them. The CDR3 is 18 residues long. The V gene's germline CDR1 is SEHNR and CDR2 FQNEAQ (reference sequence). The whole variable domain, remainder taken from reference TRBV7-9 and TRBJ2-6, is DTGVSQNPRHKITKRGQNVTFRCDPISEHNRLYWYRQTLGQGPEFLTYFQNEAQLEKSRLLSDRFSAERPKGSFSTLEIQRTEQGDSAMYLCASSINWGLSPGANVLTFGAGSRLTVL.

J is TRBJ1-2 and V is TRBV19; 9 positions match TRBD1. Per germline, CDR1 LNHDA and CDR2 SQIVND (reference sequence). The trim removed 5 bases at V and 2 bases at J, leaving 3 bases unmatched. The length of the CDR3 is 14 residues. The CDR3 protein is CASSLGTGNYGYTF. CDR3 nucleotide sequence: TGTGCCAGTAGTCTAGGGACAGGGAACTATGGCTACACCTTC.

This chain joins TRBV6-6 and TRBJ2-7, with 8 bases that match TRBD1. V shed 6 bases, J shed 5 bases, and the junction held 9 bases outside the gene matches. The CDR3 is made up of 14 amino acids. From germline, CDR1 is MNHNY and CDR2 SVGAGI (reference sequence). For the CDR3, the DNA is TGTGCCAGCAGACGAGGACAGGGAGGCAACGAGCAGTACTTC. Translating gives CASRRGQGGNEQYF.

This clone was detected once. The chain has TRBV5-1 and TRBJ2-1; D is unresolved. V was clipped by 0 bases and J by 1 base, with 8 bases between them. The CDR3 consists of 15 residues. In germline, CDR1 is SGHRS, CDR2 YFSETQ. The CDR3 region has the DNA TGCGCCAGCAGCTTGGCCAGTGTGTCCTACAATGAGCAGTTCTTC. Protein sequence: CASSLASVSYNEQFF. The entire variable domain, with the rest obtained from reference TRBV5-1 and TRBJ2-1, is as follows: KAGVTQTPRYLIKTRGQQVTLSCSPISGHRSVSWYQQTPGQGLQFLFEYFSETQRNKGNFPGRFSGRQFSNSRSEMNVSTLELGDSALYLCASSLASVSYNEQFFGPGTRLTVL.

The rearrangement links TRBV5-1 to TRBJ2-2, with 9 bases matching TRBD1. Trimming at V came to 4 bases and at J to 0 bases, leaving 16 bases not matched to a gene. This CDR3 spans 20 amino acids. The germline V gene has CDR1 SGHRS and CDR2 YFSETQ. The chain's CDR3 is CASSHGWPTGGTANTGELFF. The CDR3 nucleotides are TGCGCCAGCAGCCACGGTTGGCCGACAGGGGGTACCGCGAACACCGGGGAGCTGTTTTTT.

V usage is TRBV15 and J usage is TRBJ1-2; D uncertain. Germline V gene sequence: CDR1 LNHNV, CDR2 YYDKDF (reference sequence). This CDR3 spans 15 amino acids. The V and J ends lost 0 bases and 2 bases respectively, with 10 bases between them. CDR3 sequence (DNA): TGTGCCACCAGCAGAGATTCGGGAGGAAACTATGGCTACACCTTC. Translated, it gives CATSRDSGGNYGYTF.

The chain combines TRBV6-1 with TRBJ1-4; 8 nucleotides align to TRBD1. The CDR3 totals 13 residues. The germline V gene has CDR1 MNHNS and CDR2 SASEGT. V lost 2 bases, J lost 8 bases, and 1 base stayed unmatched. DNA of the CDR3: TGTGCCAGCAGTGAAACAGGGGGGGAAAAACTGTTTTTT. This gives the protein CASSETGGEKLFF.

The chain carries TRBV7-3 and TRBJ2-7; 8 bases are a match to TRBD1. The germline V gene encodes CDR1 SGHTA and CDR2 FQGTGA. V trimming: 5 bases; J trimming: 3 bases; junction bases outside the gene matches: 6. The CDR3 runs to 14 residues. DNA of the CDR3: TGTGCCAGCAGCGTAAATGGACAGGGCTACGAGCAGTACTTC. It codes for CASSVNGQGYEQYF.